The present T cell receptor beta chain was sequenced within a study of cytomegalovirus exposure and HLA in healthy donors. Assay: immunoSEQ multiplex PCR; the TCRdb copy retains only in-frame clones and omits some. Here the sample spans tens of thousands of clones, around 90% being singletons. Study results and limitations: Some TCR beta chains (more than 150 of them) were listed as cytomegalovirus-associated. In vitro work confirmed that a few CMV-associated chains recognize CMV antigens.

This clone has a handful of counts. The antigen is not known. Germline V gene lookup returns CDR1 LGHNA and CDR2 YNFKEQ. V dropped 0 bases and J dropped 11 bases, with 13 bases sitting between them. CDR3 length equals 13 residues. J is TRBJ1-2 and V is TRBV4-2; D is uncertain. This receptor was identified in a young woman in good health and CMV-seropositive. The sample taken for sequencing was PBMCs. CDR3 in amino acids: CASSQERNGRYTF. The CDR3 nucleotides read TGTGCCAGCAGCCAAGAGAGGAACGGGAGGTACACCTTC.